Shown below are 27 T cell receptor beta chains from a single sample sequenced in a study of blood T cell repertoires in COVID-19. TCRdb's copy holds only in-frame clones and misses some; the assay was immunoSEQ multiplex PCR. The repertoire holds fewer than 200,000 clones, with 87% as singletons. Sequencing input: peripheral blood. The source of these receptors is a woman in her seventies with COVID-19, enrolled during active disease.

The chain couples TRBV2 to TRBJ1-6; tentative D call: TRBD1 (6 bases). V shed 8 bases and J shed 10 bases, with 15 bases lying between them. This CDR3 contains 13 residues. Germline CDR1 SNHLY, CDR2 FYNNEI. The CDR3 DNA reads TGTGCCAGCGGAAGTAACAGGGTCTCACCCCTCCACTTT. It encodes CASGSNRVSPLHF.

V usage is TRBV5-5 and J usage is TRBJ2-7; D is perhaps TRBD2 (6 bases). V was shortened by 0 bases and J by 0 bases, with 13 bases between the two germline ends. This CDR3 is built from 16 residues. Germline CDR1 and CDR2: SGHKS and YYEKEE (reference sequence). The CDR3 coding sequence is TGTGCCAGCAGCTTGGAGGCTAGCGTCAACTCCTACGAGCAGTACTTC. It specifies CASSLEASVNSYEQYF.

The chain carries TRBV27 and TRBJ2-3; D gene uncertain. In germline, CDR1 is MNHEY, CDR2 SMNVEV (reference sequence). The V gene lost 0 bases and the J gene lost 3 bases, with 10 bases spanning the gap. The CDR3 has 15 amino acids. The CDR3 nucleotides read TGTGCCAGCAGTTTATCGATCCTAGAGACAGATACGCAGTATTTT. As protein: CASSLSILETDTQYF.

The V and J genes are TRBV2 and TRBJ2-2; 11 bases fit TRBD2. Germline V gene sequence: CDR1 SNHLY, CDR2 FYNNEI. The CDR3 spans 17 residues. V trimming: 10 bases; J trimming: 3 bases; junction bases outside the gene matches: 13. The chain's CDR3 is CATWKLAGDSDTGELFF. The CDR3 DNA is TGTGCCACGTGGAAACTAGCGGGAGATTCGGACACCGGGGAGCTGTTTTTT.

V usage is TRBV30 and J usage is TRBJ1-2; D remains unclear. Germline CDR1 is GTSNPN and CDR2 is SVGIG (reference sequence). The CDR3 loop spans 12 amino acids. Between the trimmed V and J ends, which lost 2 bases and 5 bases, there was a span of 9 bases. CDR3 protein: CAWSRRPYGYTF. CDR3 bases: TGTGCCTGGAGTCGGCGGCCTTATGGCTACACCTTC.

The chain couples TRBV3-1 (or the pseudogene TRBV3-2) to TRBJ2-2; D possibly corresponds to TRBD1 (6 bases). V shed 1 base and J shed 7 bases, with 13 bases lying between them. CDR3 length: 15 amino acids. Per the germline V gene, CDR1 is LGHDT and CDR2 is YNNKEL (reference sequence). The CDR3 DNA reads as TGTGCCAGCAGCCAAGGAGGGGGAATCGGCGGGGAGCTGTTTTTT. Translating it yields CASSQGGGIGGELFF.

The V and J genes are TRBV4-2 and TRBJ1-2, with a possible D match to TRBD1 (5 bases). The CDR3 runs to 15 residues. Germline V CDR1 and CDR2: LGHNA, YNFKEQ. V was cut by 6 bases and J by 3 bases, with 17 bases left in between. CDR3 sequence reads: CASSRDRRRDYGYTF. CDR3 nucleotides: TGTGCCAGCAGTCGAGACAGACGAAGGGACTATGGCTACACCTTC.

The CDR3 nucleotides are TGTGCCAGCAGTTTAGCGGGACCCCACAATGAGCAGTTCTTC. It translates to CASSLAGPHNEQFF. V and J are TRBV5-4 and TRBJ2-1; the match to TRBD2 covers 8 bases. The length of the CDR3 is 14 residues. Germline trimming cut 5 bases from V and 5 bases from J; bases unmatched to any gene: 6. Looked up from germline, CDR1 is SGHNT and CDR2 is YYREEE (reference sequence).

The rearrangement uses TRBV19 and TRBJ2-3; 7 positions agree with TRBD2. CDR3 length: 16 amino acids. Germline assignment: CDR1 LNHDA and CDR2 SQIVND (reference sequence). Trimming removed 5 bases from V and 4 bases from J; junction bases left unmatched: 12. CDR3 sequence reads: CASSPTPAGAADTQYF. In nucleotides, the CDR3 is TGTGCCAGTAGTCCGACCCCTGCGGGAGCCGCAGATACGCAGTATTTT.

The chain links TRBV3-1 (or the pseudogene TRBV3-2) to TRBJ2-1; 8 bases match TRBD2. V shed 7 bases, J shed 9 bases, and the junction held 8 bases outside the gene matches. The CDR3 loop spans 13 amino acids. Looked up from germline, CDR1 is LGHDT and CDR2 is YNNKEL (reference sequence). The CDR3 here is CASTTGGKVEQFF. CDR3 coding DNA: TGTGCCAGCACCACGGGAGGGAAGGTTGAGCAGTTCTTC.

The chain combines TRBV2 with TRBJ2-5; 13 bases are a match to TRBD2. The germline gives CDR1 SNHLY, CDR2 FYNNEI. The junction had 12 bases not matched to a gene; V was cut back by 6 bases and J by 2 bases. The CDR3 length is 18 residues. The CDR3 sequence is CASRELAGGARPQETQYF. In nucleotides, the CDR3 is TGTGCCAGCAGGGAACTAGCGGGAGGGGCCAGACCTCAAGAGACCCAGTACTTC.

The chain is built from TRBV28 and TRBJ2-1; D perhaps matches TRBD1 (5 bases). The CDR3 spans 12 residues. Germline V CDR1 and CDR2: MDHEN, SYDVKM. Between the trimmed V and J ends, which lost 5 bases and 15 bases, there was a span of 17 bases. Here the CDR3 DNA reads TGTGCCAGCAGTGAAAGGGGTGCCCCGGGGTTCTTC. It codes for CASSERGAPGFF.

The rearrangement links TRBV14 to TRBJ2-7; D may be TRBD1 (6 bases). V shed 4 bases and J shed 5 bases, with 15 bases lying between them. CDR3 size: 14 residues. Germline values: CDR1 SGHDN, CDR2 FVKESK. The CDR3 DNA reads TGTGCCAGCAGCCTCCGGGACAATCCTCACGAGCAGTACTTC. Protein: CASSLRDNPHEQYF.

CDR3 residues: CASSFLSGSPHEQYF. CDR3 coding DNA: TGTGCCAGCAGTTTTCTAAGCGGGAGTCCCCACGAGCAGTACTTC. This chain uses TRBV27 with TRBJ2-7, with TRBD2 identical over 8 bases. CDR3 length: 15 residues. Looked up from germline, CDR1 is MNHEY and CDR2 is SMNVEV (reference sequence). V lost 3 bases, J lost 5 bases, and 9 bases stayed unmatched.

This sequence joins TRBV7-9 and TRBJ2-3; 7 positions agree with TRBD1. The J segment lost 6 bases and the V segment lost 2 bases, leaving 2 bases of the junction unmatched. Germline values: CDR1 SEHNR, CDR2 FQNEAQ (reference sequence). The CDR3 spans 13 residues. In DNA, the CDR3 is TGTGCCAGCAGCTTACGACAGGGTGATACGCAGTATTTT. Translated, it gives CASSLRQGDTQYF. The full variable domain, rest sourced from reference TRBV7-9 and TRBJ2-3, is DTGVSQNPRHKITKRGQNVTFRCDPISEHNRLYWYRQTLGQGPEFLTYFQNEAQLEKSRLLSDRFSAERPKGSFSTLEIQRTEQGDSAMYLCASSLRQGDTQYFGPGTRLTVL.

V is TRBV19 and J is TRBJ1-5, with D perhaps matching TRBD1 (5 bases). The CDR3 spans 15 residues. The V end was cut by 8 bases, the J end by 1 base, with 15 bases between. Germline CDR1 is LNHDA and CDR2 is SQIVND (reference sequence). DNA of the CDR3: TGTGCCAGTGCCGACGGGGGGGGAAGCAATCAGCCCCAGCATTTT. This translates into CASADGGGSNQPQHF.

The chain recombines TRBV14 with TRBJ1-1; D is undetermined. The CDR3 consists of 13 residues. Looked up from germline, CDR1 is SGHDN and CDR2 is FVKESK. The V end lost 5 bases, the J end lost 5 bases, and 12 bases lay between the germline ends. The CDR3 DNA follows: TGTGCCAGCAGCGTTTCGACTGGGACTGAAGCTTTCTTT. Protein sequence: CASSVSTGTEAFF.

The genes are TRBV5-1 and TRBJ1-3; 10 positions agree with TRBD1. V shed 4 bases, J shed 0 bases, and the junction held 7 bases outside the gene matches. There are 17 residues in the CDR3. Germline lookup yields CDR1 SGHRS and CDR2 YFSETQ. The DNA of the CDR3 is TGCGCCAGCAGCAAAAGACAGGGGGCCGACTCTGGAAACACCATATATTTT. This sequence encodes CASSKRQGADSGNTIYF. Full variable domain (outside the CDR3, taken from reference TRBV5-1 and TRBJ1-3): KAGVTQTPRYLIKTRGQQVTLSCSPISGHRSVSWYQQTPGQGLQFLFEYFSETQRNKGNFPGRFSGRQFSNSRSEMNVSTLELGDSALYLCASSKRQGADSGNTIYFGEGSWLTVV.

This chain connects TRBV24-1 to TRBJ2-5; 9 bases map to TRBD2. CDR3 length equals 16 residues. V trimming: 1 base; J trimming: 4 bases; junction bases outside the gene matches: 6. Germline V gene data show CDR1 as KGHDR and CDR2 as SFDVKD. The CDR3 sequence: CATSDFGGRGGETQYF. CDR3 nucleotide sequence: TGTGCCACCAGTGATTTCGGCGGGAGGGGCGGAGAGACCCAGTACTTC.

The rearrangement joins TRBV28 to TRBJ1-5; unclear D gene. V lost 0 bases and J lost 2, with 11 bases in between. The germline V gene has CDR1 MDHEN and CDR2 SYDVKM. CDR3 length: 16 amino acids. Here the CDR3 DNA reads TGTGCCAGCAGTTTATGGGGAGGGTTCGGCAATCAGCCCCAGCATTTT. Encoded protein: CASSLWGGFGNQPQHF.

V gene TRBV7-9 combines with J gene TRBJ2-3; 8 positions agree with TRBD2. Germline assignment: CDR1 SEHNR and CDR2 FQNEAQ (reference sequence). V lost 5 bases to trimming and J lost 4 bases; unmatched junction nucleotides: 8. The CDR3 length is 15 residues. The CDR3 reads CASSTRAGGPDTQYF. The CDR3 DNA reads as TGTGCCAGCAGCACACGGGCGGGAGGTCCAGATACGCAGTATTTT.

This clone was seen more than once but under ten times. CDR3 amino acids: CASSLGTMNTEAFF. The CDR3 bases are TGTGCCAGCAGCCTCGGGACAATGAACACTGAAGCTTTCTTT. The chain has TRBV3-1 (or the pseudogene TRBV3-2) and TRBJ1-1; TRBD1 is a possible D gene (6 bases). V lost 4 bases and J lost 0, with 9 bases in between. From germline, CDR1 is LGHDT and CDR2 YNNKEL (reference sequence). The CDR3 is 14 amino acids.

This chain joins TRBV28 and TRBJ1-5, with 7 bases aligning to TRBD1. Germline values: CDR1 MDHEN, CDR2 SYDVKM. Unmatched junction bases numbered 16, after V lost 4 bases and J lost 7 bases. The CDR3 runs to 17 residues. The CDR3 DNA sequence: TGTGCCAGCAGTTCCGGGAGCCAGGGGGGCTTTCGCCAGCCCCAGCATTTT. Protein product: CASSSGSQGGFRQPQHF.

The chain links TRBV29-1 to TRBJ1-1, with TRBD1 matching over 7 bases. This CDR3 has 17 residues. The J segment lost 1 base and the V segment lost 3 bases, leaving 14 bases of the junction unmatched. Germline lookup yields CDR1 SQVTM and CDR2 ANQGSEA. As DNA, the CDR3 is TGCAGCGTTGAGATCTTTGTCCGGGACAGCAAGAACACTGAAGCTTTCTTT. It translates to CSVEIFVRDSKNTEAFF.

This clone turned up a few times. V gene TRBV30 combines with J gene TRBJ1-5; D is unclear. The CDR3 is made up of 15 amino acids. Germline V gene data show CDR1 as GTSNPN and CDR2 as SVGIG (reference sequence). Trimming took off 2 bases at V and 3 bases at J, with 14 bases between the two ends. The CDR3 is CAWSFPGENNQPQHF. CDR3 sequence (DNA): TGTGCCTGGAGTTTTCCCGGGGAGAACAATCAGCCCCAGCATTTT.

The rearrangement uses TRBV5-5 and TRBJ2-5, with 12 positions matching TRBD1. This CDR3 contains 16 residues. J lost 5 bases, V lost 0 bases, and 5 bases had no gene match. Germline lookup yields CDR1 SGHKS and CDR2 YYEKEE (reference sequence). CDR3 residues: CASSLAGTGGRETQYF. The CDR3 DNA follows: TGTGCCAGCAGCTTGGCCGGGACAGGGGGCCGGGAGACCCAGTACTTC.

The V and J genes are TRBV6-2 or TRBV6-3 and TRBJ2-3; the match to TRBD1 covers 12 bases. V lost 2 bases and J lost 6; bases outside the gene matches: 3. The CDR3 length is 15 residues. Germline V gene sequence: CDR1 MNHEY, CDR2 SVGEGT. The CDR3, as DNA: TGTGCCAGCAGTTACCTGGGACAGGGGGCGGATACGCAGTATTTT. Protein sequence: CASSYLGQGADTQYF.